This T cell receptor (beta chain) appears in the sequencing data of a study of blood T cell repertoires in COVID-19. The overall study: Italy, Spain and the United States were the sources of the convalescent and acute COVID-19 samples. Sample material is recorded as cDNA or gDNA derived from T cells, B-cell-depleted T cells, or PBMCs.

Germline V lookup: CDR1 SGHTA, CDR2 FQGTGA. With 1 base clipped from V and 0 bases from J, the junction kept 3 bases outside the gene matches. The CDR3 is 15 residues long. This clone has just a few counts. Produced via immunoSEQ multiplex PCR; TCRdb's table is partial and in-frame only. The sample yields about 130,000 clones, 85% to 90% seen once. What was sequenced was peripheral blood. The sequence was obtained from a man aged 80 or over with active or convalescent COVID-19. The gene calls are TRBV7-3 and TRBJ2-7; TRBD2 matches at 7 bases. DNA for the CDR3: TGTGCCAGCAGCTTAAACGGGAGGCCCTCCTACGAGCAGTACTTC. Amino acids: CASSLNGRPSYEQYF. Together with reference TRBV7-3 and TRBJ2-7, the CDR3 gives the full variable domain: GAGVSQTPSNKVTEKGKYVELRCDPISGHTALYWYRQSLGQGPEFLIYFQGTGAADDSGLPNDRFFAVRPEGSVSTLKIQRTERGDSAVYLCASSLNGRPSYEQYFGPGTRLTVT.